The 5 T cell receptor beta chains given below trace back to one sample, sequenced in a study of cytomegalovirus exposure and HLA in healthy donors. The PCR employed 60 Vbeta primers together with 13 Jbeta primers. Using immunoSEQ multiplex PCR, the repertoire was profiled, and TCRdb retains in-frame clones only, with some absent. The table lists approximately 160,000 clones, around 80% of them singletons. The source material was PBMCs. These TCRs come from a woman in her 30s in good health and CMV-seropositive.

Worth noting for this clone: A read error may account for a junction end that differs from germline. Distinct nucleotide sequences in the sample also encode this CDR3. V and J are TRBV27 and TRBJ2-7; D unclear. Germline assignment: CDR1 MNHEY and CDR2 SMNVEV (reference sequence). This CDR3 is built from 11 residues. The CDR3 region is CASRRSYEQYF. For the CDR3, the DNA is TGTGCCAGCAGGCGGAGCTACGAGCAATACTTC.

For this clone: Other nucleotide sequences in the sample specify the same CDR3. The chain employs TRBV7-2 and TRBJ2-1; 9 bases align to TRBD2. Germline V gene sequence: CDR1 SGHTA, CDR2 FQGNSA. V lost 5 bases and J lost 5; bases outside the gene matches: 4. This CDR3 contains 14 residues. The DNA of the CDR3 is TGTGCCAGCAGCCTCGGACTAGCGAACAATGAGCAGTTCTTC. It encodes CASSLGLANNEQFF.

The V gene is TRBV18, the J gene TRBJ2-7, with 8 positions matching TRBD1. The CDR3 loop spans 14 amino acids. In germline, CDR1 is KGHSH, CDR2 LQKENI. V trimming: 4 bases; J trimming: 5 bases; junction bases outside the gene matches: 7. CDR3 region: CASSLGQGFDEQYF. DNA of the CDR3: TGTGCCAGCTCACTTGGACAGGGCTTCGACGAGCAGTACTTC.

This chain joins TRBV6-1 and TRBJ1-1; a possible D gene is TRBD1 (5 bases). Germline CDR1 MNHNS, CDR2 SASEGT. The CDR3 extends over 15 amino acids. With 3 bases removed from V and 4 bases from J, the gap between germline ends came to 15 bases. The CDR3 DNA sequence: TGTGCCAGCAGTGATAAGGGGCCCTGGGGCACTGAAGCTTTCTTT. Amino acid sequence: CASSDKGPWGTEAFF.

This chain links TRBV28 with TRBJ1-2; tentative D call: TRBD1 (6 bases). Trimming cost V 0 bases and J 0 bases, with 11 bases left between them. The CDR3 has 16 residues. Germline-derived CDR1 and CDR2 are MDHEN and SYDVKM. In DNA, the CDR3 is TGTGCCAGCAGTTTATGGGCAGGGGAAGCTAACTATGGCTACACCTTC. Translation: CASSLWAGEANYGYTF.